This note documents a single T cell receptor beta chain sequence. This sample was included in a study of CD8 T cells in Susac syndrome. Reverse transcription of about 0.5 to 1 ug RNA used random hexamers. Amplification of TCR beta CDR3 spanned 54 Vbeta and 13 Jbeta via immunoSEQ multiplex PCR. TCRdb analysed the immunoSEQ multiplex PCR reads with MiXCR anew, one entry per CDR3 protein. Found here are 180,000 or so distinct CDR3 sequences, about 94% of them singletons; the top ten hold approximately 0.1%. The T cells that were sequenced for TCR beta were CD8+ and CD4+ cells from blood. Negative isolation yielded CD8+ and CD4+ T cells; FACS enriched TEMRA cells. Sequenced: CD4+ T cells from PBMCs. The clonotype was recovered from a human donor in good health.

This CDR3 reads CASRPRGVYGYTF. The CDR3, as DNA: TGTGCCAGCAGGCCCCGTGGGGTTTACGGCTACACCTTC. The genes are TRBV7-9 and TRBJ1-2; D ambiguous. Trimming stripped 6 bases from V and 8 bases from J, with 16 bases between. The CDR3 length is 13 residues. Germline CDR1 reads SEHNR; CDR2 reads FQNEAQ (reference sequence). The variable domain in full, completed from reference TRBV7-9 and TRBJ1-2, reads DTGVSQNPRHKITKRGQNVTFRCDPISEHNRLYWYRQTLGQGPEFLTYFQNEAQLEKSRLLSDRFSAERPKGSFSTLEIQRTEQGDSAMYLCASRPRGVYGYTFGSGTRLTVV.